Shown below are 30 T cell receptor beta chains from a single sample sequenced in a study of T cell changes during pregnancy in multiple sclerosis. Generated by immunoSEQ multiplex PCR, the TCRdb table keeps only in-frame clones and is missing some. Among 33,000 or so clones, roughly 90% were seen once, and the ten largest hold almost 6.5%. The sample here was CD8+ T cells from peripheral blood mononuclear cells, taken in the second trimester of pregnancy. The receptor set was obtained from a female donor with multiple sclerosis, enrolled in a pregnancy study.

The genes are TRBV29-1 and TRBJ1-2; the match to TRBD1 covers 7 bases. J was trimmed by 4 bases and V by 7 bases; bases with no gene match: 6. Germline-derived CDR1 and CDR2 are SQVTM and ANQGSEA. The CDR3 covers 12 residues. The DNA for the CDR3 is TGCAGCGCCGACAGGGACGGCTATGGCTACACCTTC. Protein product: CSADRDGYGYTF.

CDR3 region: CASSLGGGYTF. DNA for the CDR3: TGTGCCAGCAGCTTGGGGGGTGGCTACACCTTC. The V gene is TRBV7-2, the J gene TRBJ1-2; TRBD1 might be the D (5 bases). The CDR3 extends over 11 amino acids. Germline V gene sequence: CDR1 SGHTA, CDR2 FQGNSA. Trimming shortened V by 3 bases and J by 7 bases, and 6 bases separated the two germline ends.

This CDR3 reads CASSEHRGRDNEQFF. In DNA form, the CDR3 reads TGTGCCAGCAGTGAGCACAGGGGAAGGGACAATGAGCAGTTCTTC. This chain connects TRBV2 to TRBJ2-1; TRBD1 agrees at 7 bases. The CDR3 has 15 residues. Germline CDR1 reads SNHLY; CDR2 reads FYNNEI. Trimming took 3 bases from V and 5 from J; bases not matched to a gene: 7.

This sequence joins TRBV11-2 and TRBJ1-2; D remains ambiguous. The V gene's germline CDR1 is SGHAT and CDR2 FQNNGV. Trimming cost V 5 bases and J 8 bases, with 12 bases left between them. This CDR3 spans 12 amino acids. The DNA for the CDR3 is TGTGCCAGCAGCCCCCCCCGGTCCGGCTACACCTTC. This gives the protein CASSPPRSGYTF.

This chain connects TRBV19 to TRBJ2-1; 10 nucleotides line up with TRBD2. CDR3 length: 13 residues. V shed 5 bases and J 11 bases; nucleotides not matched to a gene: 6. Germline V CDR1 and CDR2: LNHDA, SQIVND (reference sequence). CDR3 bases: TGTGCCAGTAGTGGCCTAGCGGGGGCCAAGCAGTTCTTC. Translation gives CASSGLAGAKQFF.

V is TRBV27 and J is TRBJ2-5; 13 positions match TRBD2. J was trimmed by 4 bases and V by 6 bases; bases with no gene match: 5. Per the germline V gene, CDR1 is MNHEY and CDR2 is SMNVEV (reference sequence). This CDR3 contains 15 residues. CDR3 amino acids: CASSGLAGAAETQYF. CDR3 sequence (DNA): TGTGCCAGCAGCGGACTAGCGGGAGCGGCAGAGACCCAGTACTTC.

This chain uses TRBV6-5 with TRBJ2-1; no reliable D call. Germline V gene sequence: CDR1 MNHEY, CDR2 SVGAGI. CDR3 length: 13 amino acids. V gave up 0 bases and J gave up 6 bases, with 6 bases separating them. As DNA, the CDR3 is TGTGCCAGCAGTTACTCCCTACTCAATGAGCAGTTCTTC. Amino acid sequence: CASSYSLLNEQFF.

V and J are TRBV5-4 and TRBJ2-3, with D tentatively TRBD1 (5 bases). The CDR3 has 16 amino acids. Between the trimmed V and J ends, which lost 5 bases and 0 bases, there was a span of 16 bases. In germline, CDR1 is SGHNT, CDR2 YYREEE (reference sequence). Here the CDR3 DNA reads TGTGCCAGCAGTACCTTTGATGGGGCCAGCACAGATACGCAGTATTTT. Residues: CASSTFDGASTDTQYF.

This clone was seen a few times. The rearrangement uses TRBV4-2 and TRBJ2-7; TRBD2 might be the D (5 bases). Germline CDR1 reads LGHNA; CDR2 reads YNFKEQ. V lost 0 bases and J lost 0, with 12 bases in between. This CDR3 region has 16 residues. The CDR3 nucleotides are TGTGCCAGCAGCCAAGAGGCAGGTACTAGCTCCTACGAGCAGTACTTC. This encodes CASSQEAGTSSYEQYF.

The chain carries TRBV5-1 and TRBJ2-1; TRBD2 matches at 10 bases. This CDR3 region has 17 residues. Looked up from germline, CDR1 is SGHRS and CDR2 is YFSETQ. V was clipped by 4 bases and J by 8 bases; unmatched bases: 15. The CDR3 spells CASSAGVGSSGSHEQFF. The CDR3 nucleotides are TGCGCCAGCAGCGCTGGGGTCGGGTCTAGCGGGAGCCATGAGCAGTTCTTC.

The chain combines TRBV7-9 with TRBJ1-3, with unresolved D. The CDR3 sequence is 15 residues long. Between the trimmed V and J ends, which lost 1 base and 0 bases, there was a span of 7 bases. Germline CDR1 SEHNR, CDR2 FQNEAQ (reference sequence). Here the CDR3 reads CASSLEPFSGNTIYF. CDR3 sequence (DNA): TGTGCCAGCAGCTTAGAGCCTTTCTCTGGAAACACCATATATTTT.

This clone was seen a single time. The DNA of the CDR3 is TGTGCCAGCAGCCCAACTGGAAACACCATATATTTT. Protein: CASSPTGNTIYF. The genes are TRBV14 and TRBJ1-3; no reliable D call. This CDR3 region has 12 residues. Germline V gene data show CDR1 as SGHDN and CDR2 as FVKESK. Between the trimmed V and J ends, which lost 4 bases and 2 bases, there was a span of 3 bases.

This rearrangement joins TRBV2 to TRBJ2-2, with 9 bases fitting TRBD2. The J segment lost 7 bases and the V segment lost 7 bases, leaving 7 bases of the junction unmatched. This CDR3 has 14 amino acids. Looked up from germline, CDR1 is SNHLY and CDR2 is FYNNEI. CDR3 DNA: TGTGCCAGCACTGGACTAGCGAATAACGGGGAGCTGTTTTTT. Residues: CASTGLANNGELFF.

The chain has TRBV13 and TRBJ2-1, with TRBD2 matching over 7 bases. V was pared by 6 bases and J by 0 bases, with 5 bases of the junction left unmatched. Germline CDR1 PRHDT, CDR2 FYEKMQ (reference sequence). This CDR3 comprises 15 residues. The CDR3 coding sequence is TGTGCCAGCAGTTGGGCTAGCGGCTCCTACAATGAGCAGTTCTTC. This sequence encodes CASSWASGSYNEQFF.

The chain uses TRBV5-1 and TRBJ2-4, with a weak D call TRBD2 (6 bases). Between the trimmed V and J ends, which lost 0 bases and 7 bases, there was a span of 20 bases. Germline-derived CDR1 and CDR2 are SGHRS and YFSETQ. CDR3 length equals 17 residues. DNA for the CDR3: TGCGCCAGCAGCTTGGGGGCCGGGACTCCATCCACTAACATTCAGTACTTC. Translating gives CASSLGAGTPSTNIQYF.

The chain combines TRBV27 with TRBJ2-1; unclear D gene. Per germline, CDR1 MNHEY and CDR2 SMNVEV (reference sequence). V lost 4 bases, J lost 4 bases, and 8 bases lay in between. This CDR3 comprises 13 residues. The CDR3 region is CASSSQLYNEQFF. The CDR3 region has the DNA TGTGCCAGCAGTTCCCAACTATACAATGAGCAGTTCTTC.

The chain combines TRBV14 with TRBJ2-7; 10 bases map to TRBD1. CDR1 and CDR2 from the germline V gene are SGHDN and FVKESK. V dropped 5 bases and J dropped 3; count of bases not matched to a gene: 4. The CDR3 is 14 residues long. In DNA, the CDR3 is TGTGCCAGCAGCGTAGGACAGGGGGACTACGAGCAGTACTTC. It yields the protein CASSVGQGDYEQYF.

In its sample, this clone was seen once. The rearrangement uses TRBV7-9 and TRBJ2-7; D unresolved. The CDR3 totals 13 residues. Trimming cost V 3 bases and J 1 base, with 7 bases left between them. The germline CDR1 and CDR2 sequences are SEHNR and FQNEAQ (reference sequence). The CDR3 DNA follows: TGTGCCAGCAGCTTTAGAGGATCCTACGAGCAGTACTTC. It codes for CASSFRGSYEQYF.

The chain joins TRBV27 to TRBJ2-7, with 8 nucleotides matching TRBD1. V shed 5 bases and J 11 bases; nucleotides not matched to a gene: 11. The CDR3 consists of 13 residues. Germline CDR1 and CDR2: MNHEY and SMNVEV (reference sequence). CDR3 protein: CASSRVSGGMEYF. The CDR3 bases are TGTGCCAGCAGTCGGGTTTCAGGGGGCATGGAGTACTTC.

The rearrangement uses TRBV11-3 and TRBJ2-7; D gene uncertain. Germline V gene data show CDR1 as SGHNT and CDR2 as YENEEA. The V and J ends lost 4 bases and 5 bases respectively, with 12 bases between them. The CDR3 is 13 amino acids. The CDR3 nucleotides read TGTGCCAGCAGCTCATCCACGGAGAACGAGCAGTACTTC. This codes for CASSSSTENEQYF.

The chain carries TRBV15 and TRBJ2-3; D might be TRBD2 (5 bases). This CDR3 is built from 14 residues. Between the trimmed V and J ends, which lost 3 bases and 3 bases, there was a span of 10 bases. Germline V gives CDR1 LNHNV, CDR2 YYDKDF (reference sequence). For the CDR3, the DNA is TGTGCCACCAGCAGGCAAACTAGGACAGATACGCAGTATTTT. As protein: CATSRQTRTDTQYF.

The chain's CDR3 is CASSSPRGKLFF. In DNA, the CDR3 is TGTGCCAGCAGTTCCCCTAGGGGAAAACTGTTTTTT. V and J are TRBV27 and TRBJ1-4; a weak D match, TRBD1 (5 bases). CDR3 length equals 12 residues. The V gene's germline CDR1 is MNHEY and CDR2 SMNVEV (reference sequence). V was pared by 4 bases and J by 10 bases, with 10 bases between.

This clone turned up a few times. The chain's CDR3 is CASSPARGASYEQYF. The CDR3 DNA is TGTGCCAGCAGCCCAGCGCGGGGGGCCTCCTACGAGCAGTACTTC. J is TRBJ2-7 and V is TRBV5-4, with 8 bases matching TRBD2. The CDR3 has 15 amino acids. Germline-derived CDR1 and CDR2 are SGHNT and YYREEE (reference sequence). The ends lost 4 bases at V and 0 bases at J; junction bases unmatched: 6.

V usage is TRBV9 and J usage is TRBJ2-1; TRBD2 matches 16 bases. The CDR3 has 16 residues. V trimming: 4 bases; J trimming: 9 bases; junction bases outside the gene matches: 7. CDR1 and CDR2 from the germline V gene are SGDLS and YYNGEE. The CDR3 coding sequence is TGTGCCAGCAGCCCCGGGACTAGCGGGAGGGCCGGTGAGCAGTTCTTC. Translation gives CASSPGTSGRAGEQFF.

V gene TRBV4-1 combines with J gene TRBJ2-7; D perhaps matches TRBD2 (5 bases). V lost 1 base to trimming and J lost 1 base, with 11 bases between them. The CDR3 is 15 residues long. From germline, CDR1 is MGHRA and CDR2 YSYEKL. The CDR3 DNA follows: TGCGCCAGCAGCCAAGGGGCTAGCTTTTCCTACGAGCAGTACTTC. This encodes CASSQGASFSYEQYF.

This chain joins TRBV28 and TRBJ2-3; D unclear. Germline lookup yields CDR1 MDHEN and CDR2 SYDVKM. The CDR3 runs to 15 residues. Trimming removed 5 bases from V and 1 base from J, with 13 bases in between. CDR3 nucleotide sequence: TGTGCCAGCAGTCTAGACGGTCGGGGCACAGATACGCAGTATTTT. Translated: CASSLDGRGTDTQYF.

DNA for the CDR3: TGTGCCAGCAGCTTAGCTCGTTGGGGGGAGGAGCAGTTCTTC. Its translation is CASSLARWGEEQFF. The chain uses TRBV7-6 and TRBJ2-1; D perhaps matches TRBD2 (6 bases). The V and J ends lost 0 bases and 10 bases respectively, with 13 bases between them. CDR1 and CDR2 from the germline V gene are SGHVS and FNYEAQ. CDR3 length: 14 residues.

The chain recombines TRBV15 with TRBJ2-7; weak D call: TRBD1 (5 bases). Germline-derived CDR1 and CDR2 are LNHNV and YYDKDF (reference sequence). V lost 0 bases, J lost 5 bases, and 8 bases lay in between. The CDR3 totals 13 residues. The CDR3: CATSREQGNEQYF. Here the CDR3 DNA reads TGTGCCACCAGCAGAGAGCAGGGTAACGAGCAGTACTTC.

The chain links TRBV10-3 to TRBJ2-1; 12 bases map to TRBD2. Germline CDR1 ENHRY, CDR2 SYGVKD. After removal of 3 bases from V and 12 bases from J, the junction contained 12 bases not matched to a gene. This CDR3 contains 16 residues. Here the CDR3 reads CAISEGSGLAGLWQFF. CDR3 bases: TGTGCCATCAGTGAAGGTTCTGGACTAGCGGGACTGTGGCAGTTCTTC.

The CDR3 DNA reads TGTGCCACCTCTTTGGGGACAGGACTCTCCTACGAGCAGTACTTC. Protein: CATSLGTGLSYEQYF. The V call is TRBV28, the J call TRBJ2-7; 8 bases line up with TRBD1. Trimming took 10 bases from V and 0 from J; bases not matched to a gene: 11. The length of the CDR3 is 15 residues. Germline CDR1 MDHEN, CDR2 SYDVKM.